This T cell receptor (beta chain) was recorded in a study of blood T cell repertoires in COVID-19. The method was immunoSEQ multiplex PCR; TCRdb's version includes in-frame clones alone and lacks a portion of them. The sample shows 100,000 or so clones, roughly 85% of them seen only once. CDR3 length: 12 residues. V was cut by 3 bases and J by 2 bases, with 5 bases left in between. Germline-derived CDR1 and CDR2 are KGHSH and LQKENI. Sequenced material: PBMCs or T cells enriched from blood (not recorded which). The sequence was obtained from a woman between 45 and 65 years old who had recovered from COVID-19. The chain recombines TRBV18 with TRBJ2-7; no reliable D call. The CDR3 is CASSPVAYEQYF. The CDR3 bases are TGTGCCAGCTCACCTGTAGCCTACGAGCAGTACTTC.